The present T cell receptor beta chain was sequenced within a study of T cell repertoires in cytomegalovirus infection. In germline, CDR1 is MNHEY, CDR2 SVGEGT. Deletions cut 6 bases from V and 8 bases from J, with 17 bases between. This CDR3 spans 14 amino acids. TCRdb passed the reads through MiXCR, listing each CDR3 protein once. Of some 500,000 distinct CDR3 sequences in the sample, around a third are singletons; the top ten hold roughly 15%. General study results and limits: The ex vivo response showed dominance by HLA-C-restricted CMV-specific TCR beta clonotypes.

This clonotype was observed a handful of times. What it binds is not known. V usage is TRBV6-2 or TRBV6-3 and J usage is TRBJ2-1, with D hard to call. The sequenced sample was cultured PBMCs, obtained from culture after CMV antigen stimulation. The receptor was derived from a human donor in good health (CMV status not recorded). Some clones in this sample may be carry-over from other donors' samples. The CDR3 loop reads CASSQTGSRDEQFF. The CDR3 DNA sequence: TGTGCCAGCAGCCAAACCGGGTCCCGGGATGAGCAGTTCTTC.